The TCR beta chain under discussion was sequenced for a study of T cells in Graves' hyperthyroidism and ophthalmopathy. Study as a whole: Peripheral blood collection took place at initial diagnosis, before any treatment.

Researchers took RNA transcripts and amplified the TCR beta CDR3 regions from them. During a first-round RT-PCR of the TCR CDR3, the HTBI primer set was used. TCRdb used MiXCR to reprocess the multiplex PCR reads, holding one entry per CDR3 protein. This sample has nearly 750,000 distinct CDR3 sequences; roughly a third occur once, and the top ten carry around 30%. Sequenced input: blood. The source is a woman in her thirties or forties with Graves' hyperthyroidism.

The CDR3 coding sequence is TGTGCCAGCTCGCGGACAGGAGTGAATGAAAAACTGTTTTTT. It yields the protein CASSRTGVNEKLFF. The chain couples TRBV7-9 to TRBJ1-4, with TRBD1 matching 7 bases. CDR1 and CDR2 (germline): SEHNR, FQNEAQ (reference sequence). V gave up 8 bases and J gave up 5 bases; unmatched junction bases: 8. This CDR3 has 14 residues.